The entry that follows covers one TCR beta chain sequence. Authors' analysis steps: Amplifying reference gene primers gave estimates of nucleated cell counts. Profiling relied on immunoSEQ multiplex PCR, and the TCRdb table lists in-frame clones only, not all of them. V and J calls and clone size are as listed in that table; D and trimming were resolved from the DNA. In the table there are about 61,000 clones, around 85% of which are singletons. This entry is derived from a study of blood T cell repertoires in COVID-19. Study-wide background: Whether acute or convalescent, the COVID-19 samples came from the United States, Italy and Spain. The analysed material was cDNA or gDNA that came from T cells, B-cell-depleted T cells, or PBMCs.

The receptor was isolated from a human donor in a cohort sampled during active COVID-19. Sequencing was performed on peripheral blood.

CDR3 in DNA: TGTGCCAGCAGAGGACTAGCGGGGGCCCACGAGCAGTACTTC. Its protein product is CASRGLAGAHEQYF. The chain links TRBV6-5 to TRBJ2-7; TRBD2 matches at 13 bases. The CDR3 contains 14 residues. The V segment lost 6 bases and the J segment 5 bases; nucleotides outside the gene matches: 4. The germline V gene encodes CDR1 MNHEY and CDR2 SVGAGI.